The source of this TCR beta chain is a study of vaccination and CD4 T cells after COVID-19. In the study overall: Two of the convalescents were Hispanic, and convalescents were six males and four females.

Germline lookup yields CDR1 MNHNS and CDR2 SASEGT. Trimming pared 6 bases from V and 2 bases from J, leaving 12 bases between. The CDR3 extends over 14 amino acids. Cultured CD4+ T-cell DNA underwent Oncomine TCR Beta short-read sequencing. TCRdb passed the PCR reads through MiXCR, listing each CDR3 protein once. The data show some 16,000 distinct CDR3 sequences, approximately 62% seen once. This clonotype occurred a few times. Its antigen is unknown. The treatment was: approximately nine-day PBMC culture with coronavirus spike peptide pools or control peptides (ViraFEST assay). The authors cultured roughly 1.9 million PBMCs per well with 7.5 to 10 IU/ml IL-2 and about 10 ug/ml peptide pools. A negative selection step was used to isolate CD4+ T cells once culture had run for roughly 10 days.

The source of this sequence is a human donor who had recovered from COVID-19. Sequencing was done on a sample of CD4+ T cells from blood, cultured in vitro. The chain links TRBV6-1 to TRBJ2-3; possibly TRBD2 for D (6 bases). The CDR3 sequence is CASRWTGDTDTQYF. CDR3 DNA: TGTGCCAGCAGATGGACGGGGGACACAGATACGCAGTATTTT.